The T cell receptor beta chain under discussion was sequenced for a study of blood T cell repertoires in COVID-19. Produced via immunoSEQ multiplex PCR; TCRdb's table is partial and in-frame only. The sample gives a few hundred thousand clones, about 88% of which show up once; about 4.5% is in the top ten. The specimen was peripheral blood. The sequence was obtained from a woman aged 40 to 50 who had recovered from COVID-19.

The CDR3 coding sequence is TGCGCCAGCAGTGAGTCTGCTTTAGGGGGCTCCCTTGAGCAGTTCTTC. It specifies CASSESALGGSLEQFF. The rearrangement joins TRBV10-1 to TRBJ2-1; 7 positions match TRBD1. In germline, CDR1 is WNHNN, CDR2 SYGVQD (reference sequence). V lost 0 bases and J lost 9; bases outside the gene matches: 11. The length of the CDR3 is 16 residues.